This T cell receptor beta chain originates from a study of cytomegalovirus exposure and HLA in healthy donors. The wider study: The early release's HLA-typed donors yielded 65 million to 85 million unique TCRs. Study results and limitations: Excluded: some indistinguishable V segments such as TRBV6-2 and TRBV6-3.

The PCR used 60 Vbeta and 13 Jbeta primers. TCRdb keeps only in-frame clones here, not all; method: immunoSEQ multiplex PCR. The sample lists 130,000 or so clones, around 73% occurring once. The germline CDR1 and CDR2 sequences are SGHKS and YYEKEE (reference sequence). Unmatched junction bases numbered 6, after V lost 4 bases and J lost 4 bases. The CDR3 covers 14 residues. Comments on this clone: What it binds is not known.

The sequence came from a female donor in good health and CMV-seronegative. The J gene is TRBJ2-3, the V gene TRBV5-5; 7 bases are a match to TRBD1. Sequencing was performed on PBMCs. CDR3 protein: CASSRTGGADTQYF. In DNA form, the CDR3 reads TGTGCCAGCAGCCGGACAGGAGGCGCAGATACGCAGTATTTT.